This TCR beta chain was identified in a study of tumor-infiltrating lymphocytes in oesophageal squamous cell carcinoma. MiXCR, run by TCRdb on the PCR reads, gives a single entry per CDR3 protein. The data hold over 15,000 distinct CDR3 sequences, with around half observed a single time. There are 14 residues in the CDR3. Trimming removed 3 bases at V and 7 bases at J, with 13 bases between. Germline assignment: CDR1 SGHVS and CDR2 FNYEAQ. This receptor was taken from a female donor with esophageal squamous cell carcinoma. The sample consisted of esophageal tumor tissue. The rearrangement uses TRBV7-6 and TRBJ2-1; D gene uncertain. For the CDR3, the DNA is TGTGCCAGCAGCTTGTGGCGAACCGGGAATGAGCAGTTCTTC. Translating it yields CASSLWRTGNEQFF.